This T cell receptor beta chain stems from a study of T cell responses to AZD1222 COVID-19 vaccine. Points from the study as a whole: Only a handful of individuals given AZD1222 were seropositive at baseline.

The repertoire was sequenced with immunoSEQ multiplex PCR; TCRdb's copy has only in-frame clones and lacks some. In the table there are roughly 150,000 clones, over 70% of which are singletons. This clone was picked up one time. Its specificity is not known. There are 11 residues in the CDR3. The ends were cut back, 1 base at V and 6 bases at J, with 6 bases in the middle. Germline values: CDR1 DFQATT, CDR2 SNEGSKA (reference sequence). The clonotype comes from an adult who received the AZD1222 COVID-19 vaccine. The specimen comprised peripheral blood, sampled 28 days after the second AZD1222 dose. The chain is built from TRBV20-1 and TRBJ1-1, with D possibly TRBD1 on 5 matching bases. This CDR3 is CSARGGAEAFF. As DNA, the CDR3 is TGCAGTGCTAGAGGGGGGGCTGAAGCTTTCTTT.